Listed here are 21 T cell receptor beta chains from one sample, sequenced in a study of cytomegalovirus exposure and HLA in healthy donors. Primers: 60 Vbeta forward and 13 Jbeta reverse. Data came from immunoSEQ multiplex PCR; TCRdb stores just in-frame clones and leaves some out. This table holds about 170,000 clones, roughly 84% found once. The sequencing input was PBMCs. Receptors originate from a man aged 30 to 39 in good health and CMV-seropositive.

This chain links TRBV10-2 with TRBJ1-5; D remains ambiguous. Trimming left V 4 bases short and J 5 bases short, with 6 bases between. The germline V gene encodes CDR1 WSHSY and CDR2 SAAADI. CDR3 length: 12 residues. Here the CDR3 reads CASSGSDQPQHF. The CDR3 nucleotides are TGCGCCAGCAGTGGCAGCGATCAGCCCCAGCATTTT.

This sequence joins TRBV6-5 and TRBJ2-7; D might be TRBD2 (5 bases). Trimming removed 7 bases from V and 4 bases from J, with 20 bases in between. In germline, CDR1 is MNHEY, CDR2 SVGAGI. This CDR3 is 15 amino acids long. CDR3 DNA: TGTGCCAGCACCTCCAGACTACCCGATGTTTACGAGCAGTACGTC. Its protein product is CASTSRLPDVYEQYV.

The gene calls are TRBV10-3 and TRBJ1-4, with a possible D match to TRBD1 (6 bases). V was pared by 10 bases and J by 6 bases, with 9 bases between. From germline, CDR1 is ENHRY and CDR2 SYGVKD. The length of the CDR3 is 11 residues. In nucleotides, the CDR3 is TGTGCCAAGAGGACAGATGAAAAACTGTTTTTT. Residues: CAKRTDEKLFF.

This clone has only one observation. J is TRBJ2-1 and V is TRBV5-1; weak D call: TRBD2 (5 bases). The germline V and J ends were trimmed by 6 bases and 8 bases, with 18 bases remaining between them. The germline gives CDR1 SGHRS, CDR2 YFSETQ. The CDR3 totals 14 residues. CDR3 region: CASTVLPGKDEQFF. The CDR3 DNA sequence: TGCGCCAGCACCGTTCTCCCGGGGAAGGATGAGCAGTTCTTC. Full variable domain (missing parts from reference TRBV5-1 and TRBJ2-1): KAGVTQTPRYLIKTRGQQVTLSCSPISGHRSVSWYQQTPGQGLQFLFEYFSETQRNKGNFPGRFSGRQFSNSRSEMNVSTLELGDSALYLCASTVLPGKDEQFFGPGTRLTVL.

The chain recombines TRBV2 with TRBJ2-7; D is unclear. The CDR3 length is 12 residues. The V gene lost 8 bases and the J gene lost 7 bases, with 15 bases spanning the gap. CDR1 is SNHLY, CDR2 FYNNEI, per germline. As DNA, the CDR3 is TGTGCCAGCGGTATAGGAGTTAGGGAGCAGTACGTC. This codes for CASGIGVREQYV.

J is TRBJ2-3 and V is TRBV7-6; 8 positions match TRBD2. The CDR3 length is 15 residues. Germline V gene sequence: CDR1 SGHVS, CDR2 FNYEAQ. Unmatched junction bases numbered 7, after V lost 4 bases and J lost 4 bases. The CDR3: CASSSPAGAADTQYF. The CDR3 nucleotides are TGTGCCAGCAGCTCGCCAGCGGGAGCCGCAGATACGCAGTATTTT.

The rearrangement joins TRBV7-3 to TRBJ2-1; D may be TRBD1 (5 bases). The CDR3 length is 17 residues. The V gene lost 5 bases and the J gene lost 6 bases, with 23 bases spanning the gap. The germline CDR1 and CDR2 sequences are SGHTA and FQGTGA. The CDR3 DNA sequence: TGTGCCAGCAGCGTAAGGATTGCAGGGTGGGGTGCCAATGAGCAGTTCTTC. Amino acid sequence: CASSVRIAGWGANEQFF.

This chain uses TRBV29-1 with TRBJ2-2, with 13 bases aligning to TRBD2. The CDR3 spans 14 residues. Trimming took 7 bases from V and 8 from J; bases not matched to a gene: 7. Germline V gives CDR1 SQVTM, CDR2 ANQGSEA. The CDR3 bases are TGCAGCGGAACTAGCGGGAGGGCCGAGGGGGAGCTGTTTTTT. It translates to CSGTSGRAEGELFF.

The rearrangement links TRBV6-5 to TRBJ2-1, with 13 bases identical to TRBD2. The germline gives CDR1 MNHEY, CDR2 SVGAGI. This CDR3 contains 15 residues. Trimming removed 5 bases from V and 6 bases from J; junction bases left unmatched: 4. In DNA form, the CDR3 reads TGTGCCAGCAGTACCGGGACTAGCGGGGTCAATGAGCAGTTCTTC. Its protein product is CASSTGTSGVNEQFF.

The rearrangement links TRBV7-3 to TRBJ2-3; TRBD2 might be the D (6 bases). V lost 5 bases to trimming and J lost 2 bases, with 14 bases between them. Germline CDR1 is SGHTA and CDR2 is FQGTGA. The CDR3 has 15 residues. CDR3 sequence: CASSARSSDTDTQYF. Written as DNA, the CDR3 is TGTGCCAGCAGCGCACGCTCTAGCGACACAGATACGCAGTATTTT.

The gene calls are TRBV5-1 and TRBJ2-7; D call uncertain. V dropped 4 bases and J dropped 6 bases, with 14 bases sitting between them. The CDR3 has 13 residues. Germline V gene lookup returns CDR1 SGHRS and CDR2 YFSETQ. As DNA, the CDR3 is TGCGCCAGCAGCCCCCAAGCCTCGGGCGAGCAGTACTTC. This gives the protein CASSPQASGEQYF.

About this clone: The sample carries other DNA sequences with the same CDR3. The gene calls are TRBV14 and TRBJ2-5, with 7 positions matching TRBD1. V shed 4 bases and J 1 base; nucleotides not matched to a gene: 3. The length of the CDR3 is 14 residues. The germline gives CDR1 SGHDN, CDR2 FVKESK. CDR3 sequence reads: CASSRNRGQETQYF. The CDR3 region has the DNA TGTGCCAGCAGCCGGAACAGGGGCCAAGAGACCCAGTACTTC. Full variable domain (rest looked up from reference TRBV14 and TRBJ2-5): EAGVTQFPSHSVIEKGQTVTLRCDPISGHDNLYWYRRVMGKEIKFLLHFVKESKQDESGMPNNRFLAERTGGTYSTLKVQPAELEDSGVYFCASSRNRGQETQYFGPGTRLLVL.

J is TRBJ2-5 and V is TRBV5-6, with 7 nucleotides matching TRBD1. The CDR3 is made up of 13 amino acids. Germline V gives CDR1 SGHDT, CDR2 YYEEEE. V trimming: 4 bases; J trimming: 9 bases; junction bases outside the gene matches: 9. The chain's CDR3 is CASSPGTVLAQYF. In DNA form, the CDR3 reads TGTGCCAGCAGCCCTGGGACAGTTCTTGCCCAGTACTTC.

The J gene is TRBJ1-2, the V gene TRBV7-2, with TRBD1 matching over 8 bases. Germline-derived CDR1 and CDR2 are SGHTA and FQGNSA. The J segment lost 6 bases and the V segment lost 0 bases, leaving 6 bases of the junction unmatched. The CDR3 is made up of 15 amino acids. The CDR3 here is CASSLAVRGPDGYTF. The CDR3 coding sequence is TGTGCCAGCAGCTTAGCGGTCAGGGGGCCCGATGGCTACACCTTC.

The gene calls are TRBV2 and TRBJ2-4; 8 nucleotides match TRBD1. The germline CDR1 and CDR2 sequences are SNHLY and FYNNEI. Germline trimming cut 5 bases from V and 5 bases from J; bases unmatched to any gene: 8. The CDR3 totals 15 residues. The CDR3 sequence: CASSSDRAPENIQYF. CDR3 in DNA: TGTGCCAGCAGTTCGGACAGGGCGCCCGAAAACATTCAGTACTTC.

The rearrangement uses TRBV5-1 and TRBJ2-7, with 7 bases fitting TRBD2. This CDR3 region has 14 residues. Per germline, CDR1 SGHRS and CDR2 YFSETQ. After removal of 7 bases from V and 1 base from J, the junction contained 8 bases not matched to a gene. The CDR3: CASGLGGRSYEQYF. CDR3 DNA sequence: TGCGCCAGCGGACTCGGGGGGAGATCCTACGAGCAGTACTTC. Combining the CDR3 with reference TRBV5-1 and TRBJ2-7 gives the whole variable domain KAGVTQTPRYLIKTRGQQVTLSCSPISGHRSVSWYQQTPGQGLQFLFEYFSETQRNKGNFPGRFSGRQFSNSRSEMNVSTLELGDSALYLCASGLGGRSYEQYFGPGTRLTVT.

J is TRBJ2-7 and V is TRBV5-4; maybe TRBD2 (5 bases). Germline CDR1 reads SGHNT; CDR2 reads YYREEE (reference sequence). The CDR3 covers 13 residues. V dropped 5 bases and J dropped 3 bases, with 12 bases sitting between them. The CDR3 coding sequence is TGTGCCAGCAGTTATTCCGGGATCTACGAGCAGTACGTC. Encoded protein: CASSYSGIYEQYV.

J is TRBJ2-7 and V is TRBV12-5; TRBD2 matches 10 bases. The CDR3 totals 14 residues. Per germline, CDR1 LGHNT and CDR2 FRNRAP. Trimming removed 5 bases from V and 2 bases from J; junction bases left unmatched: 3. CDR3 bases: TGTGCTAGTGGTGACGGGACTAGCGCCTACGAGCAGTACTTC. Protein: CASGDGTSAYEQYF.

The V gene is TRBV19, the J gene TRBJ2-5; 11 positions match TRBD2. There are 18 residues in the CDR3. Losses at the gene ends were 5 bases for V and 6 bases for J; bases not matched to a gene: 17. The germline CDR1 and CDR2 sequences are LNHDA and SQIVND (reference sequence). The CDR3 DNA follows: TGTGCCAGTAGTCTACAGGCCCTCAATAGCGGGAGGGCACAGACCCAGTACTTC. As protein: CASSLQALNSGRAQTQYF.

The chain joins TRBV11-3 to TRBJ2-5; a weak D match, TRBD1 (6 bases). Trimming took off 4 bases at V and 5 bases at J, with 29 bases between the two ends. CDR3 length: 19 amino acids. Germline CDR1 reads SGHNT; CDR2 reads YENEEA. CDR3 amino acids: CASSSTFTGNGPPRETQYF. The CDR3 DNA reads as TGTGCCAGCAGCTCCACCTTCACAGGGAACGGGCCCCCTAGGGAGACCCAGTACTTC.

The chain is built from TRBV5-6 and TRBJ1-1; TRBD1 is a possible D gene (5 bases). CDR1 and CDR2 from the germline V gene are SGHDT and YYEEEE. V gave up 6 bases and J gave up 3 bases, with 15 bases separating them. The CDR3 has 14 amino acids. CDR3 in amino acids: CASTPTATDTEAFF. DNA for the CDR3: TGTGCCAGCACCCCGACAGCAACAGACACTGAAGCTTTCTTT.